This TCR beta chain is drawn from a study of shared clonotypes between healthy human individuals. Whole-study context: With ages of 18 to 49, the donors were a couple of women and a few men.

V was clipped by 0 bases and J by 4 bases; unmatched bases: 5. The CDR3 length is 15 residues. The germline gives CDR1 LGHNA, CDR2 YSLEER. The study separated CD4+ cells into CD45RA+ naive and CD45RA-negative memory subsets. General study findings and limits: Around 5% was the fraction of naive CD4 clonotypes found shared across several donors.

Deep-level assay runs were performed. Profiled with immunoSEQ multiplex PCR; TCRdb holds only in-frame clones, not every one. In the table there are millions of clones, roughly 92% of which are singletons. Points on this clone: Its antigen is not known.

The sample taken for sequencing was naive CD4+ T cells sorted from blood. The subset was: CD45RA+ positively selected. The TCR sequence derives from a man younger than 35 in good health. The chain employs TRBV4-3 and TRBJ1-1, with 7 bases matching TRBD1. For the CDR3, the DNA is TGCGCCAGCAGCCAAGAAACAGGGGCCGGCACTGAAGCTTTCTTT. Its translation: CASSQETGAGTEAFF.